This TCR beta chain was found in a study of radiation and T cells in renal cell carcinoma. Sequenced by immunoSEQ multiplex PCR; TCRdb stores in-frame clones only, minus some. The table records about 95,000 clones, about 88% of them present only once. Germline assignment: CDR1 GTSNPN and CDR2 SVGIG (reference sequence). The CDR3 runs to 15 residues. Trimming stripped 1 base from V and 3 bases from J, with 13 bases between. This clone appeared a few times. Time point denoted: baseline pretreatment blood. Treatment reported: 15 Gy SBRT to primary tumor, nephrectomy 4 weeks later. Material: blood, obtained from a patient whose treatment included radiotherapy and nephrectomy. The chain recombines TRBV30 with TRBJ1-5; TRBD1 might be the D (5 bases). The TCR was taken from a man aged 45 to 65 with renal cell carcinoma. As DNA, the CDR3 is TGTGCCTGGAGTGCGGTGGGACGTAACAATCAGCCCCAGCATTTT. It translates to CAWSAVGRNNQPQHF.